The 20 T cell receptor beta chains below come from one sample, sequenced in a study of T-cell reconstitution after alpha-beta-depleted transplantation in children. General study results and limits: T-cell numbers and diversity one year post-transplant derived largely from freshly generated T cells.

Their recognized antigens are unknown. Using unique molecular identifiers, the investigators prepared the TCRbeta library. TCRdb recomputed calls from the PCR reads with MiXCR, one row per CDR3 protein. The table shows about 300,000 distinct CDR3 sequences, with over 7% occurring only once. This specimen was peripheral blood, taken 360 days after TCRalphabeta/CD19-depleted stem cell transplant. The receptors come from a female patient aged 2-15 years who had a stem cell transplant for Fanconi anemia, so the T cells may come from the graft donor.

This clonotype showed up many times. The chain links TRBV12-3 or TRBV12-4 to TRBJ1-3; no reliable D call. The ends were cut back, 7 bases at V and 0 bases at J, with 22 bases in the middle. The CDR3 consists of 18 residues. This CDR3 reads CASTPISVSEPSGNTIYF. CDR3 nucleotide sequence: TGTGCCAGCACCCCTATTTCCGTCTCCGAACCCTCTGGAAACACCATATATTTT.

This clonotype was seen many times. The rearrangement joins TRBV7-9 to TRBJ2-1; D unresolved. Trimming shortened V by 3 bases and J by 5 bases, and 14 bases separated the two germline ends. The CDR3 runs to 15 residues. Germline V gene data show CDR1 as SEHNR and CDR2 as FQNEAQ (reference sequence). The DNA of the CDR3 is TGTGCCAGCAGCTTTCAACCAAGGCGTAACAATGAGCAGTTCTTC. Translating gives CASSFQPRRNNEQFF.

The CDR3 sequence is CASSPGIARLNTEAFF. The DNA for the CDR3 is TGTGCCAGCAGCCCCGGGATCGCGAGATTGAACACTGAAGCTTTCTTT. The rearrangement uses TRBV6-1 and TRBJ1-1; D remains unclear. The V and J ends lost 6 bases and 0 bases respectively, with 17 bases between them. CDR3 length: 16 amino acids. Germline CDR1 reads MNHNS; CDR2 reads SASEGT.

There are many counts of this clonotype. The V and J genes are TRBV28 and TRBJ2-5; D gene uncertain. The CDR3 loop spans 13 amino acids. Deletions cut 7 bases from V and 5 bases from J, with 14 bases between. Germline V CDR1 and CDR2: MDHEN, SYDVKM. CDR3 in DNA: TGTGCCAGCACAAGTGCCCTTCGGGAGACCCAGTACTTC. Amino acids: CASTSALRETQYF. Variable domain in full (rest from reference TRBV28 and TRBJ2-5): DVKVTQSSRYLVKRTGEKVFLECVQDMDHENMFWYRQDPGLGLRLIYFSYDVKMKEKGDIPEGYSVSREKKERFSLILESASTNQTSMYLCASTSALRETQYFGPGTRLLVL.

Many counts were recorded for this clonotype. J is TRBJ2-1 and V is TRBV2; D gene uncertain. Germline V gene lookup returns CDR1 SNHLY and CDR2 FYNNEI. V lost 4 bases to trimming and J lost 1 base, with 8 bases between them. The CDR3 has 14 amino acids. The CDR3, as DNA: TGTGCCAGCAGTGCACGGCCTTCCTACAATGAGCAGTTCTTC. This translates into CASSARPSYNEQFF.

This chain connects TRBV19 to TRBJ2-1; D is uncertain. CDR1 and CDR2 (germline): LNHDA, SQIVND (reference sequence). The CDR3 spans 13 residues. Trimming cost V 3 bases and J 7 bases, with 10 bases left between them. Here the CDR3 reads CASSIRANNEQFF. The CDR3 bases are TGTGCCAGTAGTATTCGGGCTAATAATGAGCAGTTCTTC.

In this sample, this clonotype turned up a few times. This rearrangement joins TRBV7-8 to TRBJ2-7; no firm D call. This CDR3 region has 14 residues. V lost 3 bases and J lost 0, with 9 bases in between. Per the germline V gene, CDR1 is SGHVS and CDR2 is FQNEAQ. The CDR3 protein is CASSLADSSYEQYF. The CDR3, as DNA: TGTGCCAGCAGCTTGGCAGATAGCTCCTACGAGCAGTACTTC.

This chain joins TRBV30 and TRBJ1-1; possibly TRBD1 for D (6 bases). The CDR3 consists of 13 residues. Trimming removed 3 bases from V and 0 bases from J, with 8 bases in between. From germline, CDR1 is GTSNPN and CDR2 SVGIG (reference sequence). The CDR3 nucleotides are TGTGCCTGGAGGGACAGTCTGAACACTGAAGCTTTCTTT. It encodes CAWRDSLNTEAFF.

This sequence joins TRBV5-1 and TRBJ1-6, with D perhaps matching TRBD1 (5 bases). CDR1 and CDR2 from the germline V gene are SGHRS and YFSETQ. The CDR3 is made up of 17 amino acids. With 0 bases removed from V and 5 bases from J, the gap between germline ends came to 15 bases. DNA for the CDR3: TGCGCCAGCAGCTTGGCCCGGGGATCGGGGGATAATTCACCCCTCCACTTT. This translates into CASSLARGSGDNSPLHF.

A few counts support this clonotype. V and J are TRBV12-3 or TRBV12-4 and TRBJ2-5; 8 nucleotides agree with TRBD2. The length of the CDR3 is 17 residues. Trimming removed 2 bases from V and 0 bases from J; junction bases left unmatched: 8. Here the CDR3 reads CASSLQAQRGYQETQYF. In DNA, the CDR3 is TGTGCCAGCAGTTTACAGGCCCAGCGGGGGTACCAAGAGACCCAGTACTTC.

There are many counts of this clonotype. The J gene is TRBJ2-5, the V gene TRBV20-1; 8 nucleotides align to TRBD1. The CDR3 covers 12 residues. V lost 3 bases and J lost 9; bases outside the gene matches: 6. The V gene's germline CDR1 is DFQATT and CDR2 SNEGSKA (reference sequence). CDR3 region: CSARRTGTAQYF. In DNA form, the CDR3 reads TGCAGTGCTAGGCGGACAGGGACGGCCCAGTACTTC.

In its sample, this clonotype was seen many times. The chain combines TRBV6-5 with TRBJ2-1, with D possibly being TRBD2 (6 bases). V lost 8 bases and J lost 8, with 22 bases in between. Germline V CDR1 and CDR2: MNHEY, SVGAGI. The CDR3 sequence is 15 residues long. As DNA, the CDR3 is TGTGCCAGCCGTCCTCTGCGGGACTCGTCTGATGAGCAGTTCTTC. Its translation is CASRPLRDSSDEQFF.

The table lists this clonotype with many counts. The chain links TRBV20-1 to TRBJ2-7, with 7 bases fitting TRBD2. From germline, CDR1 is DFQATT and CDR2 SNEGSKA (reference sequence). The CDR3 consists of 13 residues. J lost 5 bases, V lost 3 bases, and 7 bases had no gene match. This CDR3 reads CSARGRGRDEQYF. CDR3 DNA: TGCAGTGCTAGGGGGAGGGGCAGGGACGAGCAGTACTTC.

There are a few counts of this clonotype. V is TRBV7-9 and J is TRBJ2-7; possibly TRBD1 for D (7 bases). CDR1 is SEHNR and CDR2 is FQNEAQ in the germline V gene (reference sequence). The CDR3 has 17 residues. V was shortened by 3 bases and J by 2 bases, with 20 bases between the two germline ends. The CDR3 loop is CASSFIYGRDSPYEQYF. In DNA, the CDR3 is TGTGCCAGCAGCTTCATCTACGGGCGGGACAGCCCCTACGAGCAGTACTTC. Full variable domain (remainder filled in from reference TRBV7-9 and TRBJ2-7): DTGVSQNPRHKITKRGQNVTFRCDPISEHNRLYWYRQTLGQGPEFLTYFQNEAQLEKSRLLSDRFSAERPKGSFSTLEIQRTEQGDSAMYLCASSFIYGRDSPYEQYFGPGTRLTVT.

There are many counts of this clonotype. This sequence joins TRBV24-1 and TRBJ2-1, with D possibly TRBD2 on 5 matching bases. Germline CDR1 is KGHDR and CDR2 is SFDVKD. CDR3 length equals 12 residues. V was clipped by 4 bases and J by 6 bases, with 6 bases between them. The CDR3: CATSETSNEQFF. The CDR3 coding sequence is TGTGCCACCAGTGAAACTAGCAATGAGCAGTTCTTC.

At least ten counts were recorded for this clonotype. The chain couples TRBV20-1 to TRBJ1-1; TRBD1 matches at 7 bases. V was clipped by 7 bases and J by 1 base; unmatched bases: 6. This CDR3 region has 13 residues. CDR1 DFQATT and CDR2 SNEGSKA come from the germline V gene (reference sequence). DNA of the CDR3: TGCAGTGTTACTCGGGACAGGAACACTGAAGCTTTCTTT. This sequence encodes CSVTRDRNTEAFF.

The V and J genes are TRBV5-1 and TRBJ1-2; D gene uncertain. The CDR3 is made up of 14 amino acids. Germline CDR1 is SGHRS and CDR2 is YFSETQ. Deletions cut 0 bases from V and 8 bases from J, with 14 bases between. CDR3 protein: CASSLVEGDPGYTF. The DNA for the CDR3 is TGCGCCAGCAGCTTGGTGGAGGGAGACCCCGGCTACACCTTC.

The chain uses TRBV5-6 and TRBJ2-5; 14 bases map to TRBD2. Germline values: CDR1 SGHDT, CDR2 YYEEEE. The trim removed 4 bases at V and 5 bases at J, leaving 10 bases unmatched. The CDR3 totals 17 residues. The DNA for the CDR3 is TGTGCCAGCAGCACGGGACTAGCGGGGGTCCCGCGGGAGACCCAGTACTTC. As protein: CASSTGLAGVPRETQYF.

CDR3 loop: CAMSPGLALVEQFF. Here the CDR3 DNA reads TGTGCCATGAGCCCGGGACTAGCGTTGGTTGAGCAGTTCTTC. The chain is built from TRBV5-6 and TRBJ2-1, with TRBD2 matching 10 bases. The V segment lost 9 bases and the J segment 9 bases; nucleotides outside the gene matches: 12. CDR3 size: 14 residues. Germline V gives CDR1 SGHDT, CDR2 YYEEEE.

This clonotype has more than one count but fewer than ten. DNA of the CDR3: TGCGCCAGCAGTGAGTTGTGGGTTGTGGGCACTGAAGCTTTCTTT. This sequence encodes CASSELWVVGTEAFF. The chain combines TRBV10-2 with TRBJ1-1; no firm D call. The CDR3 contains 15 residues. Germline V gene data show CDR1 as WSHSY and CDR2 as SAAADI. V was trimmed by 1 base and J by 4 bases, leaving 13 bases between them.